These 29 T cell receptor beta chains were sequenced from one sample in a study of T cells in Graves' hyperthyroidism and ophthalmopathy. Amplification targeted TCR beta CDR3 regions from RNA transcripts. During a first-round RT-PCR of the TCR CDR3, the HTBI primer set was used. TCRdb re-called the multiplex PCR reads through MiXCR, storing one row per CDR3 protein. Among some 500,000 distinct CDR3 sequences listed, 14% were seen once. Sequencing was carried out using blood. Source of these receptors: a woman aged 18-29 years with Graves' hyperthyroidism.

At least ten counts were recorded for this clonotype. The chain is built from TRBV6-1 and TRBJ1-6, with D unclear. Germline V gene lookup returns CDR1 MNHNS and CDR2 SASEGT. The CDR3 has 13 amino acids. Trimming removed 6 bases at V and 9 bases at J, with 12 bases between. The CDR3 loop reads CASSGNIGSPLHF. CDR3 DNA: TGTGCCAGCAGCGGAAATATTGGTTCACCCCTCCACTTT.

This clonotype appeared many times. The rearrangement uses TRBV6-2 or TRBV6-3 and TRBJ1-2; D call uncertain. CDR1 and CDR2 from the germline V gene are MNHEY and SVGEGT. The CDR3 contains 16 residues. Between the trimmed V and J ends, which lost 2 bases and 4 bases, there was a span of 17 bases. CDR3 residues: CASSYRTLSAGYGYTF. CDR3 DNA: TGTGCCAGCAGTTACCGGACGCTCAGCGCGGGCTATGGCTACACCTTC.

This clonotype was seen a handful of times. V gene TRBV24-1 combines with J gene TRBJ1-1; 7 bases map to TRBD1. The germline CDR1 and CDR2 sequences are KGHDR and SFDVKD. Trimming cost V 7 bases and J 3 bases; bases outside gene matches: 4. This CDR3 contains 13 residues. The CDR3, as DNA: TGTGCCACCAGCGTCGACAGGGACACTGAAGCTTTCTTT. Protein sequence: CATSVDRDTEAFF.

There are many counts of this clonotype. This chain connects TRBV29-1 to TRBJ2-3; D is unclear. Per the germline V gene, CDR1 is SQVTM and CDR2 is ANQGSEA. Trimming pared 4 bases from V and 0 bases from J, leaving 5 bases between. This CDR3 is 12 amino acids long. The CDR3 is CSVGDSTDTQYF. Here the CDR3 DNA reads TGCAGCGTTGGAGATAGCACAGATACGCAGTATTTT.

The CDR3 DNA is TGTGCCACCAGTGATCACCCCGGGACAGGGGTAGGCAATGAGCAGTTCTTC. Translating it yields CATSDHPGTGVGNEQFF. The J gene is TRBJ2-1, the V gene TRBV24-1; 10 nucleotides agree with TRBD1. Germline values: CDR1 KGHDR, CDR2 SFDVKD. Trimming cost V 3 bases and J 6 bases; bases outside gene matches: 10. This CDR3 has 17 residues.

This clonotype was seen many times. The V gene is TRBV4-1, the J gene TRBJ2-5; D is ambiguous. CDR1 and CDR2 (germline): MGHRA, YSYEKL. The CDR3 contains 13 residues. Trimming stripped 3 bases from V and 5 bases from J, with 10 bases between. CDR3 in DNA: TGCGCCAGCAGCCAGATTAGTTCTGAGACCCAGTACTTC. It codes for CASSQISSETQYF.

This clonotype was observed many times. The chain joins TRBV12-5 to TRBJ2-7; D call uncertain. CDR1 and CDR2 from the germline V gene are LGHNT and FRNRAP. The CDR3 spans 13 residues. Trimming removed 0 bases from V and 5 bases from J, with 8 bases in between. CDR3 bases: TGTGCTAGTGGTTTGGTAATGTGGAACGAGCAGTACTTC. Amino acids: CASGLVMWNEQYF.

This clonotype was detected a few times. The chain is built from TRBV4-1 and TRBJ2-7, with a possible D match to TRBD1 (6 bases). Trimming took 4 bases from V and 3 from J, leaving 19 bases between them. The germline V gene has CDR1 MGHRA and CDR2 YSYEKL. This CDR3 has 16 residues. CDR3 bases: TGCGCCAGCAGCCCCCAAAGGACAGTTCCCGGCTACGAGCAGTACTTC. This encodes CASSPQRTVPGYEQYF.

This clonotype was detected only a few times. CDR3 in amino acids: CASRGESSYNSPLHF. CDR3 sequence (DNA): TGCGCCAGCAGGGGGGAATCGTCCTATAATTCACCCCTCCACTTT. This rearrangement joins TRBV5-1 to TRBJ1-6; D perhaps matches TRBD1 (5 bases). This CDR3 is built from 15 residues. Germline CDR1 SGHRS, CDR2 YFSETQ. V lost 5 bases to trimming and J lost 1 base, with 10 bases between them. The full variable domain, in which reference TRBV5-1 and TRBJ1-6 provide the parts outside the CDR3, is KAGVTQTPRYLIKTRGQQVTLSCSPISGHRSVSWYQQTPGQGLQFLFEYFSETQRNKGNFPGRFSGRQFSNSRSEMNVSTLELGDSALYLCASRGESSYNSPLHFGNGTRLTVT.

This clonotype was seen only a few times. The chain joins TRBV7-3 to TRBJ2-3, with 8 bases lining up with TRBD2. Losses at the gene ends were 5 bases for V and 2 bases for J; bases not matched to a gene: 9. This CDR3 is 16 amino acids long. CDR1 and CDR2 from the germline V gene are SGHTA and FQGTGA. DNA of the CDR3: TGTGCCAGCAGCCAGACGGGGGGGGTTAACACAGATACGCAGTATTTT. This gives the protein CASSQTGGVNTDTQYF.

This clonotype was observed a few times. J is TRBJ1-1 and V is TRBV5-1, with D maybe TRBD1 (5 bases). CDR3 size: 16 residues. V was trimmed by 0 bases and J by 2 bases, leaving 14 bases between them. Germline CDR1 and CDR2: SGHRS and YFSETQ. The CDR3 is CASSLGETAPNTEAFF. The CDR3 region has the DNA TGCGCCAGCAGCTTGGGGGAGACAGCACCTAACACTGAAGCTTTCTTT.

At least ten counts were recorded for this clonotype. The gene calls are TRBV6-1 and TRBJ1-1, with D unclear. The CDR3 length is 13 residues. Germline loops: CDR1 MNHNS, CDR2 SASEGT. V gave up 3 bases and J gave up 11 bases, with 16 bases separating them. The DNA of the CDR3 is TGTGCCAGCAGTGAGTTCGGTAGGAGTTGGGCTTTCTTT. Translating gives CASSEFGRSWAFF.

This clonotype showed up just a few times. The chain combines TRBV27 with TRBJ1-2; D remains ambiguous. There are 15 residues in the CDR3. Germline lookup yields CDR1 MNHEY and CDR2 SMNVEV (reference sequence). Trimming stripped 2 bases from V and 2 bases from J, with 12 bases between. The CDR3 loop is CASSLTPLGNYGYTF. Here the CDR3 DNA reads TGTGCCAGCAGTTTAACCCCTCTGGGAAACTATGGCTACACCTTC.

The chain uses TRBV7-2 and TRBJ1-2; D unclear. The CDR3 covers 15 residues. Per germline, CDR1 SGHTA and CDR2 FQGNSA. V gave up 7 bases and J gave up 1 base, with 16 bases separating them. The CDR3, as DNA: TGTGCCAGCACCCGTACAGAGGCAGATAACTATGGCTACACCTTC. Translated: CASTRTEADNYGYTF.

The chain links TRBV29-1 to TRBJ1-1; TRBD1 matches at 9 bases. J lost 7 bases, V lost 1 base, and 10 bases had no gene match. The CDR3 runs to 15 residues. Germline V gene sequence: CDR1 SQVTM, CDR2 ANQGSEA. This chain's CDR3 is CSVEGLDRGKGEAFF. CDR3 bases: TGCAGCGTTGAAGGCCTCGACAGGGGGAAGGGTGAAGCTTTCTTT.

This clonotype was counted many times. This sequence joins TRBV29-1 and TRBJ1-4; tentatively, D is TRBD1 (6 bases). The germline gives CDR1 SQVTM, CDR2 ANQGSEA. V lost 4 bases and J lost 7, with 13 bases in between. The CDR3 totals 13 residues. The CDR3 bases are TGCAGCGTTGCTAGGGGGGAGGGTGAAAAACTGTTTTTT. Amino acid sequence: CSVARGEGEKLFF.

Ten or more counts support this clonotype. The chain joins TRBV12-3 or TRBV12-4 to TRBJ1-3; the D is unclear. The CDR3 spans 14 residues. V lost 3 bases and J lost 3, with 9 bases in between. The DNA of the CDR3 is TGTGCCAGCAGTTTCGGGGTCCTTGGAAACACCATATATTTT. This codes for CASSFGVLGNTIYF.

The V gene is TRBV10-1, the J gene TRBJ2-3; 9 nucleotides align to TRBD2. In germline, CDR1 is WNHNN, CDR2 SYGVQD (reference sequence). The CDR3 is 15 amino acids. V was pared by 2 bases and J by 4 bases, with 4 bases of the junction left unmatched. CDR3 protein: CASSEGVAGADTQYF. The CDR3 DNA is TGCGCCAGCAGTGAGGGGGTAGCGGGAGCAGATACGCAGTATTTT.

The J gene is TRBJ2-5, the V gene TRBV12-3 or TRBV12-4, with D perhaps given as TRBD1 or TRBD2 (5 bases each). The CDR3 is 16 residues long. Trimming stripped 5 bases from V and 4 bases from J, with 20 bases between. The CDR3 bases are TGTGCCAGCAGTCCCCGGGTGAGAGGGGCGAGAGAGACCCAGTACTTC. The encoded protein is CASSPRVRGARETQYF.

This clonotype has ten or more counts. The chain joins TRBV18 to TRBJ2-5; D remains unclear. CDR1 and CDR2 (germline): KGHSH, LQKENI. This CDR3 region has 14 residues. V lost 6 bases to trimming and J lost 1 base, with 12 bases between them. CDR3 protein: CASSPFDGQETQYF. The CDR3 region has the DNA TGTGCCAGCTCGCCATTCGACGGCCAAGAGACCCAGTACTTC.

The rearrangement uses TRBV7-8 and TRBJ1-2, with D uncertain. This CDR3 comprises 16 residues. Deletions cut 1 base from V and 5 bases from J, with 17 bases between. Germline lookup yields CDR1 SGHVS and CDR2 FQNEAQ. CDR3 in DNA: TGTGCCAGCAGCTTAGAGTCAGCTGCAAGCCGGTATGGCTACACCTTC. Amino acid sequence: CASSLESAASRYGYTF.

This clonotype was counted many times. This chain uses TRBV11-2 with TRBJ1-2; unclear D gene. The length of the CDR3 is 12 residues. V was trimmed by 5 bases and J by 7 bases, leaving 11 bases between them. From germline, CDR1 is SGHAT and CDR2 FQNNGV. CDR3 loop: CASSHPLGGYTF. For the CDR3, the DNA is TGTGCCAGCAGCCACCCCTTGGGTGGCTACACCTTC.

This clonotype has a handful of counts. The chain recombines TRBV12-3 or TRBV12-4 with TRBJ1-5; D is uncertain. There are 15 residues in the CDR3. Trimming shortened V by 4 bases and J by 2 bases, and 12 bases separated the two germline ends. The CDR3 DNA sequence: TGTGCCAGCAGTTCAGCCCCCCGGGGCAATCAGCCCCAGCATTTT. Amino acids: CASSSAPRGNQPQHF.

The chain has TRBV6-2 or TRBV6-3 and TRBJ2-1; TRBD2 is a possible D gene (6 bases). Trimming stripped 3 bases from V and 4 bases from J, with 10 bases between. This CDR3 comprises 14 residues. The germline V gene encodes CDR1 MNHEY and CDR2 SVGEGT. CDR3 DNA: TGTGCCAGCAGTTATGGGAGGCGTTACAATGAGCAGTTCTTC. This sequence encodes CASSYGRRYNEQFF.

The chain is built from TRBV28 and TRBJ2-5; the D gene is possibly TRBD2 (7 bases). This CDR3 is 17 amino acids long. CDR1 is MDHEN, CDR2 SYDVKM, per germline. The germline V and J ends were trimmed by 6 bases and 2 bases, with 22 bases remaining between them. Here the CDR3 DNA reads TGTGCCAGCAGCCACGCGGGGGCTGGACGCACACAAGAGACCCAGTACTTC. This translates into CASSHAGAGRTQETQYF.

This clonotype was observed at least ten times. This sequence joins TRBV30 and TRBJ1-6; possibly TRBD1 for D (6 bases). V was cut by 3 bases and J by 10 bases, with 16 bases left in between. The CDR3 is 14 residues long. Germline CDR1 reads GTSNPN; CDR2 reads SVGIG (reference sequence). The CDR3 here is CAWRSQGMGSPLHF. CDR3 nucleotides: TGTGCCTGGAGATCCCAGGGGATGGGATCACCCCTCCACTTT.

This clonotype appeared many times. The chain joins TRBV2 to TRBJ2-3; 7 bases agree with TRBD2. Germline CDR1 reads SNHLY; CDR2 reads FYNNEI. The CDR3 contains 15 residues. J was trimmed by 2 bases and V by 4 bases; bases with no gene match: 6. The CDR3 bases are TGTGCCAGCAGTGTGCCAGCGGGAATCACAGATACGCAGTATTTT. Translated, it gives CASSVPAGITDTQYF. Filled out from reference TRBV2 and TRBJ2-3, the complete variable domain reads EPEVTQTPSHQVTQMGQEVILRCVPISNHLYFYWYRQILGQKVEFLVSFYNNEISEKSEIFDDQFSVERPDGSNFTLKIRSTKLEDSAMYFCASSVPAGITDTQYFGPGTRLTVL.

This clonotype was seen at least ten times. Here the CDR3 reads CASIRTMGANQPQHF. In nucleotides, the CDR3 is TGTGCCAGCATTCGAACAATGGGGGCAAATCAGCCCCAGCATTTT. V usage is TRBV12-3 or TRBV12-4 and J usage is TRBJ1-5; possibly TRBD1 for D (6 bases). V was pared by 7 bases and J by 4 bases, with 17 bases between. There are 15 residues in the CDR3.

This clonotype occurred many times. The chain recombines TRBV20-1 with TRBJ1-1, with D tentatively TRBD1 (5 bases). The germline V and J ends were trimmed by 4 bases and 8 bases, with 14 bases remaining between them. The CDR3 loop spans 12 amino acids. Germline CDR1 reads DFQATT; CDR2 reads SNEGSKA (reference sequence). In nucleotides, the CDR3 is TGCAGTGCTACGGACCAGACAGCAGAAGCTTTCTTT. Protein: CSATDQTAEAFF.